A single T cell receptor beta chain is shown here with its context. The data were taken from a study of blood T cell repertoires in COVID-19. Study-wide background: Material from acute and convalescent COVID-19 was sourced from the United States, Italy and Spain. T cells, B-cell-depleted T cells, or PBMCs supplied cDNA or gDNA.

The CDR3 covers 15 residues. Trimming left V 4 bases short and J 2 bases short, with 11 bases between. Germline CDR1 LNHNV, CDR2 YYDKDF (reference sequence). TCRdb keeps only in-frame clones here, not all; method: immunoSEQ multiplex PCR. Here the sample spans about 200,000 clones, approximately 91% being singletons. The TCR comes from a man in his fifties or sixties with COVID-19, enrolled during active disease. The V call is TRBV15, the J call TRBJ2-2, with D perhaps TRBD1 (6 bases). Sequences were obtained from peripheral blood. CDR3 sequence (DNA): TGTGCCACCAGCACCCCGGGACACAACACCGGGGAGCTGTTTTTT. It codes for CATSTPGHNTGELFF.